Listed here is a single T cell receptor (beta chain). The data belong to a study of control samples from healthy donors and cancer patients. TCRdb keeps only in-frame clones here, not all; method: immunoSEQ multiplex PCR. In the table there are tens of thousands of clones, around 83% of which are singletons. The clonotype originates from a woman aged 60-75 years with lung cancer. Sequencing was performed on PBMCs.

The CDR3 here is CASSLGQHYGYTF. CDR3 DNA sequence: TGTGCCAGCAGTTTGGGGCAGCACTATGGCTACACCTTC. The chain joins TRBV27 to TRBJ1-2; a weak D match, TRBD1 (5 bases). The V and J ends lost 3 bases and 3 bases respectively, with 8 bases between them. This CDR3 region has 13 residues. Germline V gene data show CDR1 as MNHEY and CDR2 as SMNVEV (reference sequence).